What follows are 21 T cell receptor beta chains derived from one specimen sequenced in a study of cytomegalovirus exposure and HLA in healthy donors. The protocol was immunoSEQ multiplex PCR, while the TCRdb copy is restricted to in-frame clones and leaves out a portion. Of 60,000 to 80,000 clones detected, approximately 86% appear once; the ten largest clones hold around 2.9%. The sequencing sample was made of PBMCs. The receptors were gathered from a man aged 25 to 40 in good health and CMV-seronegative.

The chain is built from TRBV11-2 and TRBJ1-1, with D perhaps matching TRBD1 (5 bases). Trimming pared 2 bases from V and 7 bases from J, leaving 8 bases between. Germline values: CDR1 SGHAT, CDR2 FQNNGV. This CDR3 region has 12 residues. CDR3 in amino acids: CASSLWRGEAFF. CDR3 coding DNA: TGTGCCAGCAGCTTATGGAGGGGTGAAGCTTTCTTT.

CDR3 region: CASRARGGLGNQPQHF. CDR3 DNA sequence: TGCGCCAGCAGGGCACGCGGGGGCTTAGGCAATCAGCCCCAGCATTTT. The J gene is TRBJ1-5, the V gene TRBV10-2; tentative D call: TRBD1 (6 bases). The CDR3 is 16 amino acids. Germline values: CDR1 WSHSY, CDR2 SAAADI. V lost 6 bases and J lost 2, with 17 bases in between.

This clone appeared a few times. The chain employs TRBV28 and TRBJ2-1; D is unclear. The V end was cut by 6 bases, the J end by 8 bases, with 11 bases between. CDR1 is MDHEN and CDR2 is SYDVKM in the germline V gene. The CDR3 sequence is 12 residues long. The CDR3 here is CASRNFRYEQFF. In DNA, the CDR3 is TGTGCCAGCAGAAATTTCCGGTATGAGCAGTTCTTC.

This chain links TRBV5-1 with TRBJ2-2; 7 nucleotides line up with TRBD1. Losses at the gene ends were 7 bases for V and 6 bases for J; bases not matched to a gene: 6. The germline gives CDR1 SGHRS, CDR2 YFSETQ. The CDR3 extends over 13 amino acids. The CDR3 sequence is CASSTGLSGELFF. As DNA, the CDR3 is TGCGCCAGCTCGACAGGGTTGTCCGGGGAGCTGTTTTTT.

The rearrangement joins TRBV6-1 to TRBJ2-1; 9 bases match TRBD1. Looked up from germline, CDR1 is MNHNS and CDR2 is SASEGT. This CDR3 has 13 residues. With 7 bases clipped from V and 7 bases from J, the junction kept 5 bases outside the gene matches. The CDR3 nucleotides read TGTGCCAGCACCGGGACAGGGTTAAATGAGCAGTTCTTC. The encoded protein is CASTGTGLNEQFF.

The chain recombines TRBV5-5 with TRBJ2-1; D unresolved. CDR1 is SGHKS and CDR2 is YYEKEE in the germline V gene (reference sequence). The CDR3 consists of 12 residues. V gave up 4 bases and J gave up 4 bases, with 6 bases separating them. In DNA, the CDR3 is TGTGCCAGCAGCCGTATATACAATGAGCAGTTCTTC. Protein: CASSRIYNEQFF.

The V call is TRBV4-1, the J call TRBJ1-1; no definite D call. Deletions cut 1 base from V and 3 bases from J, with 3 bases between. The germline CDR1 and CDR2 sequences are MGHRA and YSYEKL. CDR3 length: 12 residues. The CDR3 spells CASSQAYTEAFF. CDR3 nucleotide sequence: TGCGCCAGCAGCCAAGCATACACTGAAGCTTTCTTT.

The J gene is TRBJ1-1, the V gene TRBV5-4, with a weak D call TRBD1 (5 bases). Looked up from germline, CDR1 is SGHNT and CDR2 is YYREEE (reference sequence). The ends were cut back, 4 bases at V and 6 bases at J, with 10 bases in the middle. The length of the CDR3 is 12 residues. CDR3 coding DNA: TGTGCCAGCAGCCCCGGGGGGGCTGAAGCTTTCTTT. The encoded protein is CASSPGGAEAFF.

The chain is built from TRBV29-1 and TRBJ2-2; 7 nucleotides line up with TRBD1. The CDR3 extends over 13 amino acids. The germline V gene encodes CDR1 SQVTM and CDR2 ANQGSEA. V was pared by 3 bases and J by 7 bases, with 5 bases of the junction left unmatched. The DNA for the CDR3 is TGCAGCGTTGATAAACAGGGGAACGGGGAGCTGTTTTTT. This translates into CSVDKQGNGELFF.

The J gene is TRBJ1-1, the V gene TRBV6-4; 12 bases agree with TRBD1. The CDR3 has 15 residues. The trim removed 6 bases at V and 7 bases at J, leaving 9 bases unmatched. Germline CDR1 MRHNA, CDR2 SNTAGT. CDR3 sequence reads: CASRPGTGGADEAFF. The CDR3 region has the DNA TGTGCCAGCAGACCCGGGACAGGGGGCGCGGATGAAGCTTTCTTT.

V is TRBV9 and J is TRBJ2-3; D not resolved. The CDR3 length is 14 residues. Germline V gives CDR1 SGDLS, CDR2 YYNGEE. V lost 4 bases to trimming and J lost 0 bases, with 9 bases between them. The CDR3 nucleotides read TGTGCCAGCAGCTCCTCCTCTAGCACAGATACGCAGTATTTT. Residues: CASSSSSSTDTQYF.

The rearrangement uses TRBV7-2 and TRBJ2-2, with 11 bases fitting TRBD2. The CDR3 sequence is 16 residues long. J was trimmed by 5 bases and V by 2 bases; bases with no gene match: 4. CDR1 is SGHTA, CDR2 FQGNSA, per germline. The CDR3 nucleotides are TGTGCCAGCAGCTTAACTAGCGGGAGTTATACCGGGGAGCTGTTTTTT. Encoded protein: CASSLTSGSYTGELFF.

This chain connects TRBV27 to TRBJ2-1, with 9 bases matching TRBD1. Germline V gene data show CDR1 as MNHEY and CDR2 as SMNVEV (reference sequence). The CDR3 has 17 residues. V trimming: 6 bases; J trimming: 7 bases; junction bases outside the gene matches: 16. CDR3 sequence reads: CASRRTFAGTGSNEQFF. The CDR3 nucleotides are TGTGCCAGCAGACGAACCTTCGCCGGGACAGGGTCAAATGAGCAGTTCTTC.

In its sample, this clone was seen a few times. The chain combines TRBV9 with TRBJ2-3; maybe TRBD2 (6 bases). The germline CDR1 and CDR2 sequences are SGDLS and YYNGEE. The CDR3 is 14 residues long. Trimming took off 3 bases at V and 4 bases at J, with 12 bases between the two ends. The CDR3 DNA sequence: TGTGCCAGCAGCGGGGGGGTTAGGGCAGATACGCAGTATTTT. Translated: CASSGGVRADTQYF.

The CDR3: CASSFPSDRSTTDTQYF. The CDR3 DNA sequence: TGTGCCAGCAGTTTCCCATCCGACAGGAGCACCACAGATACGCAGTATTTT. The chain recombines TRBV28 with TRBJ2-3; D is perhaps TRBD1 (6 bases). Germline lookup yields CDR1 MDHEN and CDR2 SYDVKM. With 3 bases removed from V and 2 bases from J, the gap between germline ends came to 18 bases. This CDR3 contains 17 residues.

The chain joins TRBV5-6 to TRBJ2-5, with a weak D call TRBD1 (6 bases). Germline loops: CDR1 SGHDT, CDR2 YYEEEE. This CDR3 is 16 amino acids long. Trimming removed 2 bases at V and 4 bases at J, with 18 bases between. DNA for the CDR3: TGTGCCAGCAGCTTATCAGGGGATCGGTCGCGAGAGACCCAGTACTTC. Amino acids: CASSLSGDRSRETQYF.

V gene TRBV5-1 combines with J gene TRBJ1-6; D unresolved. V dropped 3 bases and J dropped 5 bases, with 3 bases sitting between them. This CDR3 is 12 amino acids long. In germline, CDR1 is SGHRS, CDR2 YFSETQ. This CDR3 is CASSSDNSPLHF. For the CDR3, the DNA is TGCGCCAGCAGCTCGGATAATTCACCCCTCCACTTT.

This clone appeared a single time. This chain joins TRBV2 and TRBJ2-7; 14 bases fit TRBD2. CDR1 and CDR2 from the germline V gene are SNHLY and FYNNEI. V gave up 10 bases and J gave up 6 bases; unmatched junction bases: 8. The CDR3 spans 14 residues. The DNA for the CDR3 is TGTGCCAAGGAAGGGACTAGCGGGAGAAGCGAGCAGTACGTC. Amino acid sequence: CAKEGTSGRSEQYV.

The rearrangement joins TRBV29-1 to TRBJ2-5, with D perhaps matching TRBD2 (6 bases). CDR3 size: 10 residues. CDR1 and CDR2 from the germline V gene are SQVTM and ANQGSEA. V lost 3 bases and J lost 10, with 9 bases in between. This CDR3 is CSVDRGNQYF. CDR3 DNA sequence: TGCAGCGTTGACCGGGGGAACCAGTACTTC.

J is TRBJ2-7 and V is TRBV28; 8 positions agree with TRBD2. V gave up 6 bases and J gave up 6 bases; unmatched junction bases: 7. Germline V gene data show CDR1 as MDHEN and CDR2 as SYDVKM. The length of the CDR3 is 13 residues. DNA for the CDR3: TGTGCCAGCAGCCCGGGAGGGGCCCGCGAGCAGTACTTC. It specifies CASSPGGAREQYF.

This chain's CDR3 is CASSLGREWFF. DNA for the CDR3: TGCGCCAGCAGCTTGGGCCGGGAGTGGTTCTTC. The chain couples TRBV5-1 to TRBJ2-1, with D possibly being TRBD2 (6 bases). CDR3 length: 11 residues. The germline CDR1 and CDR2 sequences are SGHRS and YFSETQ. V lost 0 bases and J 15 bases, leaving 10 bases between the germline ends.